These 10 T cell receptor beta chains came from one sample sequenced in a study of T cell responses to AZD1222 COVID-19 vaccine. Sequencing used immunoSEQ multiplex PCR; TCRdb keeps in-frame clones, though not all of them. The sample consists of roughly 93,000 clones, approximately 87% of them appearing once. Sequencing was performed on peripheral blood, taken on day 0 of AZD1222 vaccination. These receptor sequences come from an adult in good health.

The chain links TRBV19 to TRBJ2-7, with 7 nucleotides matching TRBD2. V lost 6 bases to trimming and J lost 4 bases; unmatched junction nucleotides: 9. Germline V gene data show CDR1 as LNHDA and CDR2 as SQIVND (reference sequence). This CDR3 has 14 residues. CDR3 residues: CASSTAGRLYEQYF. The DNA of the CDR3 is TGTGCCAGTAGCACAGCGGGGCGCCTTTACGAGCAGTACTTC.

CDR3: CASRDEGAGSYEQYF. As DNA, the CDR3 is TGTGCCAGCAGGGACGAGGGGGCGGGCTCCTACGAGCAGTACTTC. The chain is built from TRBV5-4 and TRBJ2-7, with 7 bases matching TRBD1. CDR1 and CDR2 from the germline V gene are SGHNT and YYREEE (reference sequence). The CDR3 contains 15 residues. The ends lost 5 bases at V and 0 bases at J; junction bases unmatched: 8.

The chain is built from TRBV7-9 and TRBJ2-7, with D hard to call. The CDR3 runs to 14 residues. The V gene's germline CDR1 is SEHNR and CDR2 FQNEAQ (reference sequence). V lost 6 bases, J lost 2 bases, and 14 bases lay in between. The CDR3 sequence is CASSTAYGPYEQYF. For the CDR3, the DNA is TGTGCCAGCAGTACTGCATACGGGCCCTACGAGCAGTACTTC. Full variable domain (rest looked up from reference TRBV7-9 and TRBJ2-7): DTGVSQNPRHKITKRGQNVTFRCDPISEHNRLYWYRQTLGQGPEFLTYFQNEAQLEKSRLLSDRFSAERPKGSFSTLEIQRTEQGDSAMYLCASSTAYGPYEQYFGPGTRLTVT.

The table lists this clone with a few counts. The chain joins TRBV5-6 to TRBJ2-7; D remains unclear. The V end was cut by 4 bases, the J end by 3 bases, with 14 bases between. There are 14 residues in the CDR3. Germline V gene sequence: CDR1 SGHDT, CDR2 YYEEEE. CDR3 loop: CASSQVAESYEQYF. The CDR3 bases are TGTGCCAGCAGCCAGGTGGCAGAGAGCTACGAGCAGTACTTC.

The J gene is TRBJ1-5, the V gene TRBV18, with D perhaps matching TRBD1 (5 bases). Germline CDR1 KGHSH, CDR2 LQKENI. This CDR3 has 16 amino acids. V was trimmed by 0 bases and J by 7 bases, leaving 16 bases between them. CDR3 sequence: CASSPPHGGKDQPQHF. In DNA form, the CDR3 reads TGTGCCAGCTCACCACCCCACGGGGGAAAAGACCAGCCCCAGCATTTT.

The rearrangement joins TRBV5-4 to TRBJ2-7, with 10 bases lining up with TRBD1. Germline-derived CDR1 and CDR2 are SGHNT and YYREEE (reference sequence). The J segment lost 1 base and the V segment lost 2 bases, leaving 3 bases of the junction unmatched. The CDR3 is 15 amino acids. CDR3 region: CASSFPGQGSYEQYF. The CDR3 nucleotides read TGTGCCAGCAGCTTCCCGGGACAGGGGTCCTACGAGCAGTACTTC.

V and J are TRBV5-8 and TRBJ2-7; tentatively, D is TRBD1 (5 bases). The CDR3 sequence is 14 residues long. Per the germline V gene, CDR1 is SGHTS and CDR2 is YDEGEE. Trimming removed 5 bases from V and 6 bases from J, with 18 bases in between. CDR3 nucleotides: TGTGCCAGCAGTCCACAGGATGTGGGGTTCGAGCAGTACTTC. This encodes CASSPQDVGFEQYF.

This chain connects TRBV28 to TRBJ2-3, with D uncertain. Germline V lookup: CDR1 MDHEN, CDR2 SYDVKM. The CDR3 loop spans 12 amino acids. Deletions cut 9 bases from V and 6 bases from J, with 13 bases between. CDR3 nucleotide sequence: TGTGCCAGTACGACGGTTCTGGATACGCAGTATTTT. Protein product: CASTTVLDTQYF.

This sequence joins TRBV3-1 (or the pseudogene TRBV3-2) and TRBJ1-1; D call uncertain. The length of the CDR3 is 13 residues. Germline CDR1 reads LGHDT; CDR2 reads YNNKEL (reference sequence). V lost 3 bases to trimming and J lost 6 bases, with 11 bases between them. The CDR3 sequence: CASSQYGDPEAFF. For the CDR3, the DNA is TGTGCCAGCAGCCAGTACGGGGATCCTGAAGCTTTCTTT.

This clone has more than one count but fewer than ten. The chain has TRBV28 and TRBJ1-1; D unclear. This CDR3 contains 11 residues. From germline, CDR1 is MDHEN and CDR2 SYDVKM. The V gene lost 3 bases and the J gene lost 2 bases, with 1 base spanning the gap. CDR3 DNA: TGTGCCAGCAGTTTTAACACTGAAGCTTTCTTT. It yields the protein CASSFNTEAFF.